This TCR beta chain is from a study of early T cells in non-severe SARS-CoV-2 infection. General observations from the study: Comparison of clonotypes with VDJdb favored anti-spike CD8 responses while missing private and CD4 specificities.

With 4 bases removed from V and 4 bases from J, the gap between germline ends came to 8 bases. Germline-derived CDR1 and CDR2 are SNHLY and FYNNEI. This CDR3 is 13 amino acids long. Comment on this clonotype: What it recognizes is unknown.

Unique molecular identifiers were attached to individual cDNA molecules. TCRdb recomputed calls from the 5' RACE reads with MiXCR, one row per CDR3 protein. The sample contains approximately 71,000 distinct CDR3 sequences, roughly 11% of which appear only once. The rearrangement links TRBV2 to TRBJ1-3, with D perhaps TRBD1 (6 bases). Material for sequencing was whole blood. This sequence originates from an adult who was a healthcare worker with PCR-confirmed SARS-CoV-2 infection or an uninfected control (not recorded which). DNA for the CDR3: TGTGCCAGCAGTGGGACAGCAGGAAACACCATATATTTT. Its translation: CASSGTAGNTIYF.